This paragraph covers one T cell receptor beta chain sequence. This record belongs to a study of control samples from healthy donors and cancer patients. Profiled with immunoSEQ multiplex PCR; TCRdb holds only in-frame clones, not every one. The sample records 150,000 to 200,000 clones, more than 85% being singletons. The origin of this receptor is a woman between 25 and 40 years old in good health. The sequenced sample was blood.

The CDR3 sequence is CASSIDPRAITYEQYF. The CDR3 coding sequence is TGTGCCAGTAGTATAGACCCGCGAGCTATTACTTACGAGCAGTACTTC. This sequence joins TRBV19 and TRBJ2-7, with D unclear. CDR1 is LNHDA and CDR2 is SQIVND in the germline V gene (reference sequence). This CDR3 is 16 amino acids long. Trimming cost V 0 bases and J 4 bases, with 16 bases left between them.